Below are 18 T cell receptor beta chains sequenced from a single sample in a study of cytomegalovirus exposure and HLA in healthy donors. Amplification used 60 Vbeta primers and 13 Jbeta primers. Here immunoSEQ multiplex PCR was the method, and the copy in TCRdb shows in-frame clones only, minus some. The data hold 130,000 to 150,000 clones, with over 65% observed a single time. Sequenced sample: PBMCs. Every receptor here comes from a man between 18 and 35 years old in good health and CMV-seropositive.

The J gene is TRBJ1-5, the V gene TRBV7-2, with D possibly TRBD1 on 6 matching bases. CDR3 length equals 15 residues. Germline V gene lookup returns CDR1 SGHTA and CDR2 FQGNSA. Trimming removed 5 bases from V and 2 bases from J, with 13 bases in between. CDR3 residues: CASSSQGTRNQPQHF. The CDR3 DNA reads TGTGCCAGCAGCAGTCAGGGGACCCGCAATCAGCCCCAGCATTTT.

This clone has a single count. This rearrangement joins TRBV15 to TRBJ2-1, with TRBD2 matching 7 bases. Germline V lookup: CDR1 LNHNV, CDR2 YYDKDF (reference sequence). The V and J ends lost 0 bases and 7 bases, in that order; junction bases with no gene match: 9. The CDR3 extends over 16 amino acids. The chain's CDR3 is CATSRETAGIGNEQFF. Here the CDR3 DNA reads TGTGCCACCAGCAGAGAGACAGCGGGGATTGGGAATGAGCAGTTCTTC.

The chain recombines TRBV5-4 with TRBJ2-7, with 10 bases aligning to TRBD1. The CDR3 length is 15 residues. The trim removed 4 bases at V and 3 bases at J, leaving 7 bases unmatched. The V gene's germline CDR1 is SGHNT and CDR2 YYREEE (reference sequence). The CDR3 DNA reads as TGTGCCAGCAGCCTACGACAGGGGGCTCTCTACGAGCAGTACTTC. As protein: CASSLRQGALYEQYF.

The rearrangement uses TRBV7-9 and TRBJ2-7; D is unresolved. CDR1 and CDR2 from the germline V gene are SEHNR and FQNEAQ (reference sequence). The CDR3 is made up of 17 amino acids. The V end lost 4 bases, the J end lost 7 bases, and 26 bases lay between the germline ends. The CDR3: CASSSLWPGSPQKEQYF. CDR3 nucleotide sequence: TGTGCCAGCAGCTCCCTTTGGCCCGGGTCCCCCCAAAAGGAGCAGTACTTC.

Only one count was recorded for this clone. The rearrangement joins TRBV28 to TRBJ1-1; TRBD1 agrees at 10 bases. This CDR3 contains 15 residues. Looked up from germline, CDR1 is MDHEN and CDR2 is SYDVKM. Losses at the gene ends were 9 bases for V and 0 bases for J; bases not matched to a gene: 7. CDR3: CASWGTGVMNTEAFF. The CDR3 region has the DNA TGTGCCAGTTGGGGGACAGGGGTAATGAACACTGAAGCTTTCTTT. The full variable domain, completed using reference TRBV28 and TRBJ1-1, is DVKVTQSSRYLVKRTGEKVFLECVQDMDHENMFWYRQDPGLGLRLIYFSYDVKMKEKGDIPEGYSVSREKKERFSLILESASTNQTSMYLCASWGTGVMNTEAFFGQGTRLTVV.

V usage is TRBV4-1 and J usage is TRBJ2-3; 7 bases line up with TRBD2. After removal of 2 bases from V and 3 bases from J, the junction contained 20 bases not matched to a gene. CDR3 length: 20 amino acids. CDR1 is MGHRA and CDR2 is YSYEKL in the germline V gene. CDR3 in amino acids: CASSQWSLGPKTGRTDTQYF. Written as DNA, the CDR3 is TGCGCCAGCAGCCAATGGTCATTAGGCCCCAAAACCGGGAGGACAGATACGCAGTATTTT.

This chain joins TRBV19 and TRBJ1-5, with D perhaps TRBD1 (5 bases). The CDR3 loop spans 15 amino acids. Germline V gives CDR1 LNHDA, CDR2 SQIVND (reference sequence). V was cut by 7 bases and J by 4 bases, with 17 bases left in between. CDR3: CASTAGRGRNQPQHF. The CDR3 DNA reads as TGTGCCAGTACCGCGGGACGGGGGAGGAATCAGCCCCAGCATTTT.

The CDR3, as DNA: TGTGCCAGCAGCAAATTACCGGGACAGGGTGGAGAGGCAGCTTTCTTT. Translating gives CASSKLPGQGGEAAFF. J is TRBJ1-1 and V is TRBV21-1; TRBD1 was called by the table and not checked on the DNA. TRBV21-1 counts as a pseudogene. The CDR3 spans 16 residues.

V gene TRBV10-3 combines with J gene TRBJ1-6, with 8 bases aligning to TRBD1. V shed 7 bases, J shed 5 bases, and the junction held 1 base outside the gene matches. This CDR3 contains 13 residues. Germline V gene data show CDR1 as ENHRY and CDR2 as SYGVKD. CDR3 protein: CAINRGDNSPLHF. CDR3 nucleotides: TGTGCCATCAACAGGGGGGATAATTCACCCCTCCACTTT.

The J gene is TRBJ1-1, the V gene TRBV19; 8 bases fit TRBD1. The CDR3 totals 14 residues. Losses at the gene ends were 5 bases for V and 1 base for J; bases not matched to a gene: 3. Germline V CDR1 and CDR2: LNHDA, SQIVND (reference sequence). In nucleotides, the CDR3 is TGTGCCAGTAGTCGCGGACAGGGGAACACTGAAGCTTTCTTT. Its protein product is CASSRGQGNTEAFF.

This clone was counted between two and nine times. The chain links TRBV5-1 to TRBJ1-1; possibly TRBD1 for D (6 bases). The germline V and J ends were trimmed by 2 bases and 5 bases, with 16 bases remaining between them. The CDR3 is 15 amino acids. Germline CDR1 reads SGHRS; CDR2 reads YFSETQ. DNA of the CDR3: TGCGCCAGCAGCTTAGGGTTCGGGGGGCGGACTGAAGCTTTCTTT. It encodes CASSLGFGGRTEAFF.

This chain links TRBV15 with TRBJ2-7, with 7 positions matching TRBD2. Germline V gives CDR1 LNHNV, CDR2 YYDKDF (reference sequence). V shed 5 bases, J shed 2 bases, and the junction held 9 bases outside the gene matches. CDR3 length equals 15 residues. CDR3 sequence reads: CATSGGVATTYEQYF. CDR3 DNA sequence: TGTGCCACCAGCGGGGGGGTGGCCACAACCTACGAGCAGTACTTC.

This clone was observed a handful of times. The gene calls are TRBV19 and TRBJ2-7; weak D call: TRBD2 (6 bases). The CDR3 sequence is 13 residues long. Trimming took 8 bases from V and 4 from J, leaving 15 bases between them. Germline-derived CDR1 and CDR2 are LNHDA and SQIVND (reference sequence). The chain's CDR3 is CASALGTSYEQYF. In nucleotides, the CDR3 is TGTGCCAGTGCACTCGGGACTTCTTACGAGCAGTACTTC.

The chain recombines TRBV5-4 with TRBJ2-2; tentatively, D is TRBD2 (5 bases). The CDR3 runs 14 residues. The V end lost 6 bases, the J end lost 5 bases, and 14 bases lay between the germline ends. Germline loops: CDR1 SGHNT, CDR2 YYREEE (reference sequence). The CDR3 DNA reads TGTGCCAGCACCCTAGGTGCGGGTACCGGGGAGCTGTTTTTT. Translation: CASTLGAGTGELFF. Full variable domain (rest looked up from reference TRBV5-4 and TRBJ2-2): ETGVTQSPTHLIKTRGQQVTLRCSSQSGHNTVSWYQQALGQGPQFIFQYYREEENGRGNFPPRFSGLQFPNYSSELNVNALELDDSALYLCASTLGAGTGELFFGEGSRLTVL.

This rearrangement joins TRBV4-3 to TRBJ1-4; D ambiguous. Germline V gene lookup returns CDR1 LGHNA and CDR2 YSLEER. Trimming stripped 3 bases from V and 1 base from J, with 12 bases between. There are 16 residues in the CDR3. The CDR3 protein is CASSHHSGITNEKLFF. The CDR3 nucleotides are TGCGCCAGCAGCCATCACTCGGGTATAACTAATGAAAAACTGTTTTTT.

This clone was seen a few times. The chain combines TRBV6-4 with TRBJ2-2; 8 bases agree with TRBD1. CDR3 size: 13 residues. V lost 6 bases to trimming and J lost 3 bases; unmatched junction nucleotides: 0. CDR1 MRHNA and CDR2 SNTAGT come from the germline V gene. The CDR3 region has the DNA TGTGCCAGCAGGACAGGGGACACCGGGGAGCTGTTTTTT. Protein sequence: CASRTGDTGELFF.

This clone has a handful of counts. The chain employs TRBV7-2 and TRBJ2-5; 8 positions match TRBD2. CDR3 size: 14 residues. The ends lost 5 bases at V and 1 base at J; junction bases unmatched: 3. Germline V CDR1 and CDR2: SGHTA, FQGNSA. This CDR3 reads CASSKTSAQETQYF. CDR3 bases: TGTGCCAGCAGCAAGACTAGCGCCCAAGAGACCCAGTACTTC.

The V and J genes are TRBV28 and TRBJ1-5; 9 bases agree with TRBD1. The CDR3 loop spans 15 amino acids. Looked up from germline, CDR1 is MDHEN and CDR2 is SYDVKM. V was pared by 4 bases and J by 2 bases, with 3 bases of the junction left unmatched. Here the CDR3 reads CASSSGQGGNQPQHF. Written as DNA, the CDR3 is TGTGCCAGCAGTTCGGGACAGGGTGGCAATCAGCCCCAGCATTTT.